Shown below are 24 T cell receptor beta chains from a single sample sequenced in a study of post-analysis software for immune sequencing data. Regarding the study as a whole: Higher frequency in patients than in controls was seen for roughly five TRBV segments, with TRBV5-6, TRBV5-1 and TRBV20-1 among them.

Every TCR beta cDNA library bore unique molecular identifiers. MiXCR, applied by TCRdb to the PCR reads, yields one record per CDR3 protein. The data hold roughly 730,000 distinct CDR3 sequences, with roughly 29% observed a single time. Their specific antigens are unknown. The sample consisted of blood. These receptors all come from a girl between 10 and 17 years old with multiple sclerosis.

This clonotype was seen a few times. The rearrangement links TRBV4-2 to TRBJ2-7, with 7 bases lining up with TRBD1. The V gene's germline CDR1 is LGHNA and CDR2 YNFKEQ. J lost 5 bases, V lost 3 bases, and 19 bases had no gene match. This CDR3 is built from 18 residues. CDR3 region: CASSQSLIRGGGIDEQYF. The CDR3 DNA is TGTGCCAGCAGCCAGTCCCTTATCCGAGGGGGCGGTATCGACGAGCAGTACTTC.

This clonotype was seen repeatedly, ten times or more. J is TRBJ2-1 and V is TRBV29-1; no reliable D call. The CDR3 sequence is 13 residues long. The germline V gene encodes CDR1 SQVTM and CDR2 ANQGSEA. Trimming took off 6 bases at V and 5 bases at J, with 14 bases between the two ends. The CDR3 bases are TGCAGCGTATCTGAACTTAAACACAATGAGCAGTTCTTC. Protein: CSVSELKHNEQFF.

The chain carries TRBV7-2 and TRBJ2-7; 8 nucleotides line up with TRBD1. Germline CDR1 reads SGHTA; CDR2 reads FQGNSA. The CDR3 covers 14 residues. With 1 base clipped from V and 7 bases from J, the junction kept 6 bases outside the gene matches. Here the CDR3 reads CASSLVRQGWEQYF. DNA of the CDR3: TGTGCCAGCAGCTTAGTAAGACAGGGGTGGGAGCAGTACTTC.

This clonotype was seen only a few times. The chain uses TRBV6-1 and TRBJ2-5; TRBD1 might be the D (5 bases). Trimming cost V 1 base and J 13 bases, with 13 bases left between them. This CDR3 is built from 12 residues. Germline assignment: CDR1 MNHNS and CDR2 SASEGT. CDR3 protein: CASSEVIAQGYF. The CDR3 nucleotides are TGTGCCAGCAGTGAAGTGATCGCCCAGGGGTACTTC.

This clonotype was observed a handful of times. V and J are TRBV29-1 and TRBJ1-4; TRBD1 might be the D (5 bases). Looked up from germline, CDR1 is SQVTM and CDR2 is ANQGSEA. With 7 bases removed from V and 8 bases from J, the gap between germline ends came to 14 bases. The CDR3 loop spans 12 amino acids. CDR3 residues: CSGLRGGEKLFF. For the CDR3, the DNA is TGCAGCGGATTGAGGGGTGGCGAAAAACTGTTTTTT.

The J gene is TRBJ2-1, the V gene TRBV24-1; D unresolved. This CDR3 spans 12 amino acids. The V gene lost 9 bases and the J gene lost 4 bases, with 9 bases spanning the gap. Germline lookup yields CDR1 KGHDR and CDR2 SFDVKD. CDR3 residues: CATSLQYNEQFF. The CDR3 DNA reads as TGTGCCACCTCCCTTCAATACAATGAGCAGTTCTTC.

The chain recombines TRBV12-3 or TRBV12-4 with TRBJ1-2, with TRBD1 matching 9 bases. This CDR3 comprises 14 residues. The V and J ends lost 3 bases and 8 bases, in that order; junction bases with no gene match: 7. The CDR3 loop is CASSLSQGAGGYTF. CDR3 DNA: TGTGCCAGCAGTTTGTCACAGGGGGCGGGCGGCTACACCTTC.

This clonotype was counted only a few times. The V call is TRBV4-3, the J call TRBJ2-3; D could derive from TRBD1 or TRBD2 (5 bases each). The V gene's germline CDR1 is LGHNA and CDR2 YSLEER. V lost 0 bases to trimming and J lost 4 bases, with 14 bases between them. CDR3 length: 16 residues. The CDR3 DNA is TGCGCCAGCAGCCAAGAACGGGACGGGGACCCAGATACGCAGTATTTT. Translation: CASSQERDGDPDTQYF.

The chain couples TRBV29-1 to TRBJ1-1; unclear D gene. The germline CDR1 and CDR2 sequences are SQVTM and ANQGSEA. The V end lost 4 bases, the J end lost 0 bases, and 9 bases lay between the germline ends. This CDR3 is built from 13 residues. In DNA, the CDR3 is TGCAGCGTTGTAACACACATGAACACTGAAGCTTTCTTT. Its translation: CSVVTHMNTEAFF.

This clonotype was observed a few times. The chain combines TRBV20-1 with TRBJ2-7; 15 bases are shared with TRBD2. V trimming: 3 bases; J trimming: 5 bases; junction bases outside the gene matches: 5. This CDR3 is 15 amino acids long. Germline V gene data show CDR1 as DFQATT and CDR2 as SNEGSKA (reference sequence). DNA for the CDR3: TGCAGTGCTAGTTGGACTAGCGGGAGGGCCAACGAGCAGTACTTC. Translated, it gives CSASWTSGRANEQYF.

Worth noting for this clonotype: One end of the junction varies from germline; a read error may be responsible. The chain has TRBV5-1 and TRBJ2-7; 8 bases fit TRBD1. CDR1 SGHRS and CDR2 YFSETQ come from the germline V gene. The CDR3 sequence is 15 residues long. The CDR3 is CAGSSGQGMSYEQYF. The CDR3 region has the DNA TGCGCCGGCAGTAGCGGACAGGGCATGTCCTACGAGCAGTACTTC.

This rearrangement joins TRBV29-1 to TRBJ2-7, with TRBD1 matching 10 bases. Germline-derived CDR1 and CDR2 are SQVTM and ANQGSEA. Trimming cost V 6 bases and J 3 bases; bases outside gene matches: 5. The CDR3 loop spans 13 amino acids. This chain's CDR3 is CSVKGQGGYEQYF. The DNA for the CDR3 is TGCAGCGTCAAAGGACAGGGGGGCTACGAGCAGTACTTC.

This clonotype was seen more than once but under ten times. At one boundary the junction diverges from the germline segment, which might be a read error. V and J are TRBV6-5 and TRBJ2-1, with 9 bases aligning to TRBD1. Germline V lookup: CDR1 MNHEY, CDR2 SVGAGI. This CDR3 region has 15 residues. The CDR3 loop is CASSNTGTGYSEQFF. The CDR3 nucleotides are TGTGCCAGCAGTAATACCGGGACAGGGTACAGTGAGCAGTTCTTC.

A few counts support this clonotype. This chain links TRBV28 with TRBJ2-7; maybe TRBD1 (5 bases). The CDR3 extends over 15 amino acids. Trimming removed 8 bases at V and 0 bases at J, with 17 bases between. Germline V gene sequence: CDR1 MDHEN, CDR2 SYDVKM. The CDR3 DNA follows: TGTGCCAGCTGTCCCGTACAGGCCCTCTCCTACGAGCAGTACTTC. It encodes CASCPVQALSYEQYF.

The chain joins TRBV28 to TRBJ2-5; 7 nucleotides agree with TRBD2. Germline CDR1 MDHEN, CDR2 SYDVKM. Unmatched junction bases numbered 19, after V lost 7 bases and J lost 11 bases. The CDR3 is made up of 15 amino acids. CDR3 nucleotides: TGTGCCAGCACCCCTACAGACGCTCCTGCGGGGGAGCAGTACTTC. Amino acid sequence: CASTPTDAPAGEQYF.

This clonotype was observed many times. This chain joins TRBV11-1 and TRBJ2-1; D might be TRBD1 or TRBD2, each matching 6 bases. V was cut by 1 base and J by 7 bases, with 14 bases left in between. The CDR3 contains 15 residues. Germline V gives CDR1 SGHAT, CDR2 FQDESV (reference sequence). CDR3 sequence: CASSLGWGAGNEQFF. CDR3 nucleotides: TGTGCCAGCAGCTTAGGGTGGGGGGCCGGGAATGAGCAGTTCTTC.

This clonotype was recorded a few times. In nucleotides, the CDR3 is TGTGCCACCAGCAGAGATAGCAACTCCGCGGAGACCCAGTACTTC. Amino acid sequence: CATSRDSNSAETQYF. The rearrangement uses TRBV15 and TRBJ2-5, with D uncertain. Germline values: CDR1 LNHNV, CDR2 YYDKDF (reference sequence). Trimming shortened V by 0 bases and J by 5 bases, and 13 bases separated the two germline ends. The CDR3 covers 15 residues.

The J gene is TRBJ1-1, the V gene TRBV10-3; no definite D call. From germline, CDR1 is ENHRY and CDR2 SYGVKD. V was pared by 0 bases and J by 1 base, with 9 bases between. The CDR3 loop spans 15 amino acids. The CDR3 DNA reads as TGTGCCATCAGTGAGTCCGGCGGAAAGAACACTGAAGCTTTCTTT. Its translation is CAISESGGKNTEAFF.

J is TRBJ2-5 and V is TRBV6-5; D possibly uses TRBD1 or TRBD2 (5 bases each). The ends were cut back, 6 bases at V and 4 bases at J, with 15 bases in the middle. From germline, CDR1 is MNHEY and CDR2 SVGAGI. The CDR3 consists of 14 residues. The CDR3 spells CASRSLGEPETQYF. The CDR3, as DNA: TGTGCCAGCAGGTCCCTGGGGGAACCAGAGACCCAGTACTTC.

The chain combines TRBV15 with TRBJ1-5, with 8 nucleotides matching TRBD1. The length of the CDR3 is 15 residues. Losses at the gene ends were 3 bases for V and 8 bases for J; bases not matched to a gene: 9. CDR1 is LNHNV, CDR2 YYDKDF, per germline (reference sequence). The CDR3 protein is CATSSLSPGGEPQHF. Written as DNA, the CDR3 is TGTGCCACCAGCAGCCTAAGTCCAGGGGGCGAGCCCCAGCATTTT.

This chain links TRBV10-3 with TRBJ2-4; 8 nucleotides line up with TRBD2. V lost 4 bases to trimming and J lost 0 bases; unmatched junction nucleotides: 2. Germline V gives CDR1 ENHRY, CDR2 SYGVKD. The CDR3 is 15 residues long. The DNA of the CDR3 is TGTGCCATCAGTGGCGGGGGGTTAGCCAAAAACATTCAGTACTTC. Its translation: CAISGGGLAKNIQYF.

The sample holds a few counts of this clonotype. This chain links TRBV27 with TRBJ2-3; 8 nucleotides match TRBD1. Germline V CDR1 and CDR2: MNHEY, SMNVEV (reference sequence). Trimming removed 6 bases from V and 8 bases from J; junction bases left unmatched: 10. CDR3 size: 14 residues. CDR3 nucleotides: TGTGCCAGCAGGGGGCAGGGGGCTGCAGGTACGCAGTATTTT. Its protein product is CASRGQGAAGTQYF.

CDR3 in DNA: TGTGCCAGCAGCCCCACGCTGGGTATCCACGAGCAGTACTTC. Its protein product is CASSPTLGIHEQYF. This chain uses TRBV7-9 with TRBJ2-7; no firm D call. The CDR3 is 14 residues long. Trimming took off 5 bases at V and 5 bases at J, with 16 bases between the two ends. CDR1 SEHNR and CDR2 FQNEAQ come from the germline V gene (reference sequence).

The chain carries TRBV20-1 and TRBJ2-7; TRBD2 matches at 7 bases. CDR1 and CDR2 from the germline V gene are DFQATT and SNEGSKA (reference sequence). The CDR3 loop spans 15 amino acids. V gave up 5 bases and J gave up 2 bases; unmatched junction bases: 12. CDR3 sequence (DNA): TGCAGTGCTCGGCCGGGAGAGCGGGGCACCTACGAGCAGTACTTC. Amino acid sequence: CSARPGERGTYEQYF.